The clone carrying this T cell receptor (beta chain) was seen more than once but under ten times. This specimen belongs to a study of blood T cell repertoires in COVID-19. In the study overall: From the United States, Italy and Spain came samples of acute and convalescent COVID-19. In each case, the material was cDNA or gDNA derived from T cells, B-cell-depleted T cells, or PBMCs.

With 1 base clipped from V and 7 bases from J, the junction kept 7 bases outside the gene matches. Germline V gene sequence: CDR1 LGHDT, CDR2 YNNKEL (reference sequence). The CDR3 covers 16 residues. The table came from immunoSEQ multiplex PCR; TCRdb's copy has only in-frame clones and leaves some out. Of about 160,000 clones in the sample, approximately 80% were seen once. This receptor was obtained from a man between 65 and 85 years old with acute or convalescent COVID-19. V and J are TRBV3-1 (or the pseudogene TRBV3-2) and TRBJ1-6; 7 nucleotides match TRBD1. Specimen: peripheral blood. The CDR3 DNA sequence: TGTGCCAGCAGCCAAGCGGACAGGTTATTGAATTCACCCCTCCACTTT. Amino acid sequence: CASSQADRLLNSPLHF.